This T cell receptor (beta chain) was found in a study of T-cell memory formation after mild COVID-19. Turning to the study itself: Largely, the TCR clusters proved donor specific.

V gave up 6 bases and J gave up 1 base, with 15 bases separating them. CDR1 is MNHEY, CDR2 SMNVEV, per germline (reference sequence). This CDR3 is built from 15 residues. Study results and limitations: Most CD4+ clones that shrank were in CM and EM, while CD8+ ones turned up in EMRA.

Concerning this clonotype: As yet, its antigen is unknown.

TCRdb passed the 5' RACE reads through MiXCR, listing each CDR3 protein once. The sample holds around 530,000 distinct CDR3 sequences, about 20% seen once. The V and J genes are TRBV27 and TRBJ1-1; no definite D call. The source of this sequence is an adult woman who had mild COVID-19 (a few samples of this study predate the infection). Cell type and time point are not known. Sequencing input: PBMCs or a T cell subset sorted from them (not recorded which). The CDR3 bases are TGTGCCAGCAGGCTACAATGGGCAGCGAACACTGAAGCTTTCTTT. Its translation is CASRLQWAANTEAFF.